This T cell receptor beta chain was captured in a study of T cell repertoires in cytomegalovirus infection. Study-wide background: In the study, CMV epitopes included recently identified HLA-C-restricted and well-studied HLA-B-restricted ones. Signatures in public TCR beta sequences pointed to both CMV infection and matching HLA type. Broader study findings: Of the TCR beta families, the public ones yielded a cumulative frequency that identified carriers of CMV plus the relevant HLA. The ex vivo response was dominated by HLA-C-restricted CMV-specific TCR beta clonotypes.

This clonotype was seen at least ten times. Its antigen is undetermined. TCRdb recomputed calls from the reads with MiXCR, one row per CDR3 protein. The data contain about 920,000 distinct CDR3 sequences, roughly 30% of them singletons. This receptor was identified in a human donor in good health (CMV status not recorded). Some clones in this sample may be carry-over from other donors' samples. This sample comprised cultured CD8+ T cells from PBMCs, obtained from culture after CMV antigen stimulation.

The CDR3 sequence: CASSLRGGAGKQPQHF. CDR3 coding DNA: TGTGCCAGCAGTTTAAGAGGGGGCGCAGGGAAACAGCCCCAGCATTTT. This chain joins TRBV27 and TRBJ1-5, with 7 bases that match TRBD1. With 2 bases clipped from V and 7 bases from J, the junction kept 11 bases outside the gene matches. Looked up from germline, CDR1 is MNHEY and CDR2 is SMNVEV (reference sequence). The CDR3 contains 16 residues.